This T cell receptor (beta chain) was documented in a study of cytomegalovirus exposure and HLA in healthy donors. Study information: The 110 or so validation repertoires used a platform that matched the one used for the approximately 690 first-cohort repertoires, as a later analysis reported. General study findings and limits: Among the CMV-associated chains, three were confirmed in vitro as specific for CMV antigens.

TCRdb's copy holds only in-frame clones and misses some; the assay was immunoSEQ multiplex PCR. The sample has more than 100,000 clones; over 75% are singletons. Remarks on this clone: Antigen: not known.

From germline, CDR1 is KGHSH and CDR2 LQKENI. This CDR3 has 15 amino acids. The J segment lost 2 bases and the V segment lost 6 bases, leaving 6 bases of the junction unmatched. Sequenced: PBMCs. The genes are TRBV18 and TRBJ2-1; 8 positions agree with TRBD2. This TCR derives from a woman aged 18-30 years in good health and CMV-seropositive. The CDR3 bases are TGTGCCAGCTCGAGCGGGGGAGGGGCCTACAATGAGCAGTTCTTC. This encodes CASSSGGGAYNEQFF.